This record looks at one TCR beta chain sequence and its context. Together with a sample-barcoded 5' primer, a J-beta primer mix was included in a second PCR lasting about 6 to 12 cycles. Samples each returned at least 2.5 million CDR3-containing paired-end reads. Each CDR3 protein is one row after TCRdb ran MiXCR on the 5' RACE reads. The data hold some 1.4 million distinct CDR3 sequences, with approximately 42% observed a single time. The CDR3 has 14 amino acids. V was pared by 5 bases and J by 2 bases, with 10 bases between. Per the germline V gene, CDR1 is MDHEN and CDR2 is SYDVKM. This entry comes from a study of blood T cells in healthy people across ages.

The receptor comes from a woman younger than 35 in good health. Specimen: blood. The chain recombines TRBV28 with TRBJ2-1, with a possible D match to TRBD2 (6 bases). The CDR3 DNA sequence: TGTGCCAGCAGTGGGGGGATGCCCTACAATGAGCAGTTCTTC. Translating it yields CASSGGMPYNEQFF.